Each of the 16 T cell receptor beta chains below was sequenced from the same sample in a study of blood T cell repertoires in COVID-19. Here immunoSEQ multiplex PCR was the method, and the copy in TCRdb shows in-frame clones only, minus some. There are 250,000 to 400,000 clones in the sample; roughly nine tenths occur only once, and less than 3.5% lies in the top ten. The sequencing sample was made of peripheral blood. These TCRs come from a woman aged 25-40 years with COVID-19, enrolled during active disease.

The chain links TRBV7-3 to TRBJ2-1; 10 bases align to TRBD1. The CDR3 consists of 16 residues. Germline CDR1 SGHTA, CDR2 FQGTGA. V shed 5 bases, J shed 5 bases, and the junction held 9 bases outside the gene matches. CDR3 sequence: CASSLLGTGVHNEQFF. The CDR3 region has the DNA TGTGCCAGCAGCCTCCTCGGGACAGGGGTCCACAATGAGCAGTTCTTC.

This chain joins TRBV7-9 and TRBJ1-4; 8 bases agree with TRBD1. V lost 5 bases to trimming and J lost 5 bases; unmatched junction nucleotides: 10. This CDR3 region has 16 residues. Germline CDR1 is SEHNR and CDR2 is FQNEAQ (reference sequence). The CDR3 spells CASSRGTGAFNEKLFF. The CDR3 DNA is TGTGCCAGCAGCCGAGGGACAGGCGCGTTCAATGAAAAACTGTTTTTT.

The chain couples TRBV6-5 to TRBJ2-6, with D uncertain. This CDR3 spans 16 amino acids. Trimming left V 0 bases short and J 2 bases short, with 8 bases between. Germline loops: CDR1 MNHEY, CDR2 SVGAGI. The CDR3 DNA follows: TGTGCCAGCAGTTACTCCATTGCTACTGGGGCCAACGTCCTGACTTTC. As protein: CASSYSIATGANVLTF.

The chain recombines TRBV5-1 with TRBJ2-1; possible D gene TRBD1, 5 bases. With 2 bases removed from V and 1 base from J, the gap between germline ends came to 10 bases. Germline V lookup: CDR1 SGHRS, CDR2 YFSETQ. This CDR3 spans 15 amino acids. In DNA, the CDR3 is TGCGCCAGCAGCTTAAGTAGGGGTTCCTACAATGAGCAGTTCTTC. It translates to CASSLSRGSYNEQFF.

The chain uses TRBV19 and TRBJ1-1; TRBD1 matches 7 bases. The germline CDR1 and CDR2 sequences are LNHDA and SQIVND (reference sequence). V trimming: 5 bases; J trimming: 1 base; junction bases outside the gene matches: 7. The CDR3 contains 15 residues. CDR3 residues: CASSPETGRNTEAFF. For the CDR3, the DNA is TGTGCCAGTAGTCCCGAGACAGGGCGGAACACTGAAGCTTTCTTT.

The gene calls are TRBV19 and TRBJ2-7, with TRBD1 identical over 9 bases. Per germline, CDR1 LNHDA and CDR2 SQIVND (reference sequence). After removal of 1 base from V and 0 bases from J, the junction contained 7 bases not matched to a gene. This CDR3 region has 17 residues. In DNA form, the CDR3 reads TGTGCCAGTAGTATAGGGGGACAGGGCCTTTTCTCCTACGAGCAGTACTTC. Translating gives CASSIGGQGLFSYEQYF.

V usage is TRBV5-1 and J usage is TRBJ2-1; TRBD2 agrees at 10 bases. Germline-derived CDR1 and CDR2 are SGHRS and YFSETQ. J gave up 7 bases and V 4 bases, and 8 bases lay outside the gene matches. The CDR3 length is 15 residues. CDR3 nucleotides: TGCGCCAGCAGCACCACTAGCGGGAAGGGAAATGAGCAGTTCTTC. Its protein product is CASSTTSGKGNEQFF.

The V call is TRBV28, the J call TRBJ1-1, with D perhaps TRBD1 (5 bases). Trimming shortened V by 5 bases and J by 5 bases, and 12 bases separated the two germline ends. The germline V gene has CDR1 MDHEN and CDR2 SYDVKM. CDR3 length equals 13 residues. CDR3 sequence reads: CASSPPRGTEAFF. In DNA form, the CDR3 reads TGTGCCAGCAGTCCACCTAGGGGAACTGAAGCTTTCTTT.

This chain connects TRBV9 to TRBJ2-1, with 12 nucleotides matching TRBD2. The CDR3 consists of 18 residues. Trimming removed 0 bases from V and 5 bases from J; junction bases left unmatched: 9. The germline V gene has CDR1 SGDLS and CDR2 YYNGEE. CDR3 protein: CASSVALAGGGLDNEQFF. CDR3 sequence (DNA): TGTGCCAGCAGCGTAGCTCTAGCGGGAGGGGGGCTTGACAATGAGCAGTTCTTC.

The genes are TRBV10-2 and TRBJ1-1, with TRBD1 matching 9 bases. The J segment lost 5 bases and the V segment lost 4 bases, leaving 5 bases of the junction unmatched. From germline, CDR1 is WSHSY and CDR2 SAAADI. The CDR3 is made up of 14 amino acids. As DNA, the CDR3 is TGCGCCAGCAGTGCTAGGACAGGGGAAACTGAAGCTTTCTTT. It encodes CASSARTGETEAFF.

V and J are TRBV25-1 and TRBJ1-3; perhaps TRBD1 as D (5 bases). V shed 2 bases and J shed 4 bases, with 6 bases lying between them. In germline, CDR1 is MGHDK, CDR2 SYGVNS. CDR3 length equals 13 residues. The CDR3 reads CASSEPGGNTIYF. In nucleotides, the CDR3 is TGTGCCAGCAGTGAACCAGGGGGAAACACCATATATTTT.

The rearrangement joins TRBV14 to TRBJ2-1, with D perhaps matching TRBD1 (7 bases). V lost 2 bases and J lost 7, with 12 bases in between. Germline assignment: CDR1 SGHDN and CDR2 FVKESK. The CDR3 covers 14 residues. CDR3 loop: CASSQRAGGNEQFF. CDR3 nucleotide sequence: TGTGCCAGCAGCCAAAGAGCAGGGGGGAATGAGCAGTTCTTC. The whole variable domain, filled in from reference TRBV14 and TRBJ2-1, reads EAGVTQFPSHSVIEKGQTVTLRCDPISGHDNLYWYRRVMGKEIKFLLHFVKESKQDESGMPNNRFLAERTGGTYSTLKVQPAELEDSGVYFCASSQRAGGNEQFFGPGTRLTVL.

V is TRBV27 and J is TRBJ1-1, with a possible D match to TRBD1 (6 bases). The V end was cut by 5 bases, the J end by 1 base, with 20 bases between. Germline V CDR1 and CDR2: MNHEY, SMNVEV (reference sequence). The CDR3 totals 17 residues. The CDR3 sequence is CASSPRGMGKGNTEAFF. CDR3 DNA: TGTGCCAGCAGTCCTAGGGGGATGGGAAAAGGGAACACTGAAGCTTTCTTT.

The count of this clone is one. The J gene is TRBJ1-1, the V gene TRBV27; TRBD1 aligns across 7 bases. The V gene's germline CDR1 is MNHEY and CDR2 SMNVEV (reference sequence). The CDR3 covers 15 residues. V dropped 3 bases and J dropped 1; count of bases not matched to a gene: 5. DNA for the CDR3: TGTGCCAGCAGTTTTCACGGGACAGCGAACACTGAAGCTTTCTTT. Its protein is CASSFHGTANTEAFF.

The V gene is TRBV2, the J gene TRBJ1-5; the D is unclear. Germline V gene data show CDR1 as SNHLY and CDR2 as FYNNEI. Trimming removed 3 bases from V and 3 bases from J, with 6 bases in between. The CDR3 loop spans 13 amino acids. CDR3 loop: CASSERINQPQHF. DNA of the CDR3: TGTGCCAGCAGTGAGAGGATCAATCAGCCCCAGCATTTT.

The chain recombines TRBV30 with TRBJ1-2, with a weak D call TRBD1 (5 bases). The CDR3 consists of 12 residues. CDR1 and CDR2 from the germline V gene are GTSNPN and SVGIG (reference sequence). Trimming stripped 4 bases from V and 4 bases from J, with 10 bases between. The CDR3 nucleotides are TGTGCCTGGACAGGGAATGGCTATGGCTACACCTTC. Residues: CAWTGNGYGYTF.